These 25 T cell receptor beta chains were sequenced from one sample in a study of shared clonotypes between healthy human individuals. Only CD45RO-negative cells positively selected for CCR7 counted as naive CD8 cells, so terminally differentiated effector memory CD45RA+ cells were excluded. Sequencing was performed with immunoSEQ multiplex PCR; in TCRdb, only in-frame clones are kept and a portion is missing. This table has approximately 720,000 clones, 92% appearing once. The sequenced sample consisted of naive CD8+ T cells sorted from blood. These receptor sequences come from a man younger than 40 in good health.

The chain recombines TRBV5-5 with TRBJ2-2, with D tentatively TRBD1 (5 bases). V lost 9 bases to trimming and J lost 7 bases, with 13 bases between them. The length of the CDR3 is 12 residues. CDR1 is SGHKS, CDR2 YYEKEE, per germline (reference sequence). In DNA, the CDR3 is TGTGCCACGGATGGGGCCGGCGGGGAGCTGTTTTTT. It codes for CATDGAGGELFF.

V and J are TRBV29-1 and TRBJ2-7; D remains unclear. CDR3 length: 13 residues. V gave up 1 base and J gave up 2 bases, with 9 bases separating them. In germline, CDR1 is SQVTM, CDR2 ANQGSEA. Here the CDR3 reads CSVEGHGTYEQYF. The DNA for the CDR3 is TGCAGCGTTGAAGGACACGGAACCTACGAGCAGTACTTC.

The gene calls are TRBV5-4 and TRBJ2-7, with D possibly being TRBD2 (5 bases). V lost 4 bases and J lost 1, with 12 bases in between. This CDR3 contains 14 residues. From germline, CDR1 is SGHNT and CDR2 YYREEE (reference sequence). Here the CDR3 reads CASSAAVKSYEQYF. CDR3 coding DNA: TGTGCCAGCAGCGCAGCGGTGAAATCCTACGAGCAGTACTTC.

The V call is TRBV25-1, the J call TRBJ1-4; possibly TRBD1 for D (5 bases). The CDR3 spans 18 residues. V was cut by 2 bases and J by 0 bases, with 16 bases left in between. CDR1 is MGHDK, CDR2 SYGVNS, per germline. This CDR3 reads CASSEPGTGDATNEKLFF. The CDR3 DNA is TGTGCCAGCAGTGAACCCGGGACTGGAGATGCAACTAATGAAAAACTGTTTTTT. The entire variable domain, with the rest obtained from reference TRBV25-1 and TRBJ1-4, is as follows: EADIYQTPRYLVIGTGKKITLECSQTMGHDKMYWYQQDPGMELHLIHYSYGVNSTEKGDLSSESTVSRIRTEHFPLTLESARPSHTSQYLCASSEPGTGDATNEKLFFGSGTQLSVL.

This chain uses TRBV4-1 with TRBJ2-7; D is unclear. Germline CDR1 is MGHRA and CDR2 is YSYEKL. The ends were cut back, 2 bases at V and 3 bases at J, with 14 bases in the middle. CDR3 length equals 15 residues. The CDR3 spells CASSQTILSVYEQYF. The CDR3 coding sequence is TGCGCCAGCAGCCAAACTATTCTTTCGGTCTACGAGCAGTACTTC.

This chain joins TRBV7-9 and TRBJ2-7; 12 bases fit TRBD2. This CDR3 is 17 amino acids long. CDR1 is SEHNR and CDR2 is FQNEAQ in the germline V gene (reference sequence). Trimming at V came to 4 bases and at J to 0 bases, leaving 7 bases not matched to a gene. The DNA of the CDR3 is TGTGCCAGCAGCTCCGGACTAGCGGGACTAGACTCCTACGAGCAGTACTTC. It specifies CASSSGLAGLDSYEQYF. Drawing the rest from reference TRBV7-9 and TRBJ2-7, the complete variable domain is DTGVSQNPRHKITKRGQNVTFRCDPISEHNRLYWYRQTLGQGPEFLTYFQNEAQLEKSRLLSDRFSAERPKGSFSTLEIQRTEQGDSAMYLCASSSGLAGLDSYEQYFGPGTRLTVT.

The genes are TRBV9 and TRBJ1-2, with D unclear. V gave up 3 bases and J gave up 8 bases, with 8 bases separating them. The CDR3 spans 11 residues. Looked up from germline, CDR1 is SGDLS and CDR2 is YYNGEE. Here the CDR3 reads CASSGRTGYTF. The DNA for the CDR3 is TGTGCCAGCAGCGGGAGAACCGGCTACACCTTC.

J is TRBJ1-5 and V is TRBV7-9; D is uncertain. The CDR3 covers 13 residues. Between the trimmed V and J ends, which lost 3 bases and 3 bases, there was a span of 6 bases. Per the germline V gene, CDR1 is SEHNR and CDR2 is FQNEAQ (reference sequence). CDR3: CASSFMNNQPQHF. CDR3 DNA sequence: TGTGCCAGCAGCTTTATGAACAATCAGCCCCAGCATTTT.

V usage is TRBV2 and J usage is TRBJ1-5, with D perhaps TRBD1 (6 bases). The CDR3 has 12 amino acids. Germline CDR1 and CDR2: SNHLY and FYNNEI. Trimming left V 7 bases short and J 12 bases short, with 16 bases between. The DNA for the CDR3 is TGTGCCAGCAAATCTGGGGGCCCATTCCAGCATTTT. Its translation is CASKSGGPFQHF.

The rearrangement uses TRBV30 and TRBJ1-4, with D uncertain. With 2 bases removed from V and 1 base from J, the gap between germline ends came to 5 bases. This CDR3 has 13 residues. Per the germline V gene, CDR1 is GTSNPN and CDR2 is SVGIG (reference sequence). CDR3 nucleotides: TGTGCCTGGAGTACGGGAACTAATGAAAAACTGTTTTTT. Translated, it gives CAWSTGTNEKLFF.

The rearrangement uses TRBV7-9 and TRBJ1-1; D may be TRBD1 (6 bases). This CDR3 contains 17 residues. V was clipped by 5 bases and J by 1 base, with 20 bases between them. Germline V gives CDR1 SEHNR, CDR2 FQNEAQ (reference sequence). In DNA form, the CDR3 reads TGTGCCAGCAGCCCAGGGGCCCCGACAAGCAAGAACACTGAAGCTTTCTTT. This sequence encodes CASSPGAPTSKNTEAFF.

This chain links TRBV23-1 with TRBJ2-1; 9 nucleotides agree with TRBD2. TRBV23-1 belongs to the ORF category, with a function that is uncertain. V dropped 0 bases and J dropped 3; count of bases not matched to a gene: 3. The CDR3 contains 16 residues. CDR3 nucleotide sequence: TGCGCCAGCAGTCAATCTAGCGGGAGCCTCTACAATGAGCAGTTCTTC. It yields the protein CASSQSSGSLYNEQFF.

The gene calls are TRBV6-6 and TRBJ1-1; unclear D gene. V gave up 0 bases and J gave up 5 bases, with 7 bases separating them. This CDR3 contains 13 residues. Germline values: CDR1 MNHNY, CDR2 SVGAGI (reference sequence). The CDR3 DNA reads as TGTGCCAGCAGTTACTCGACTCTGACTGAAGCTTTCTTT. Its protein is CASSYSTLTEAFF.

The V and J genes are TRBV27 and TRBJ2-7; unclear D gene. The CDR3 runs to 11 residues. The V end lost 4 bases, the J end lost 6 bases, and 7 bases lay between the germline ends. The V gene's germline CDR1 is MNHEY and CDR2 SMNVEV (reference sequence). CDR3: CASSSALEQYF. CDR3 bases: TGTGCCAGCAGTTCGGCCCTCGAGCAGTACTTC.

This clone was seen a single time. This sequence joins TRBV7-9 and TRBJ2-1; 9 bases align to TRBD2. This CDR3 contains 13 residues. The trim removed 11 bases at V and 4 bases at J, leaving 6 bases unmatched. Germline CDR1 and CDR2: SEHNR and FQNEAQ (reference sequence). The CDR3 reads CACMTSGYNEQFF. In DNA form, the CDR3 reads TGTGCCTGCATGACTAGCGGTTACAATGAGCAGTTCTTC. Variable domain in full (rest from reference TRBV7-9 and TRBJ2-1): DTGVSQNPRHKITKRGQNVTFRCDPISEHNRLYWYRQTLGQGPEFLTYFQNEAQLEKSRLLSDRFSAERPKGSFSTLEIQRTEQGDSAMYLCACMTSGYNEQFFGPGTRLTVL.

The chain couples TRBV19 to TRBJ1-5; tentatively, D is TRBD1 (5 bases). CDR1 is LNHDA, CDR2 SQIVND, per germline (reference sequence). Trimming took off 6 bases at V and 6 bases at J, with 15 bases between the two ends. CDR3 size: 14 residues. The CDR3 bases are TGTGCCAGTAGACCCGAGGGGTGGGGTCAGCCCCAGCATTTT. Translating it yields CASRPEGWGQPQHF.

This chain uses TRBV2 with TRBJ2-7, with 7 bases lining up with TRBD1. V dropped 9 bases and J dropped 3; count of bases not matched to a gene: 11. This CDR3 is built from 14 residues. Germline V gene data show CDR1 as SNHLY and CDR2 as FYNNEI. CDR3 coding DNA: TGTGCCAGTGATTTCCGGGACAGAAACTACGAGCAGTACTTC. This gives the protein CASDFRDRNYEQYF.

The chain has TRBV21-1 and TRBJ1-5. TRBV21-1 is designated a pseudogene. There are 13 residues in the CDR3. Written as DNA, the CDR3 is TGTGCCAGCAGCCCCGGGACCTTCCAGCCCCAGCATTTT. This codes for CASSPGTFQPQHF.

CDR3 sequence reads: CASSSWTSGGETQYF. The CDR3 DNA reads TGTGCCAGCAGCAGTTGGACTAGCGGGGGGGAGACCCAGTACTTC. The chain uses TRBV7-9 and TRBJ2-5; 14 bases map to TRBD2. V lost 5 bases to trimming and J lost 5 bases; unmatched junction nucleotides: 4. Germline V CDR1 and CDR2: SEHNR, FQNEAQ (reference sequence). This CDR3 region has 15 residues.

The chain is built from TRBV29-1 and TRBJ2-7; TRBD1 matches 7 bases. Germline loops: CDR1 SQVTM, CDR2 ANQGSEA. CDR3 size: 15 residues. V gave up 6 bases and J gave up 2 bases; unmatched junction bases: 13. The CDR3 here is CSVSLPDRSTYEQYF. The CDR3 DNA reads TGCAGCGTGTCCCTACCGGACAGGTCCACCTACGAGCAGTACTTC.

The chain uses TRBV7-9 and TRBJ2-2; D unclear. V lost 1 base and J 4 bases, leaving 7 bases between the germline ends. Germline V gene data show CDR1 as SEHNR and CDR2 as FQNEAQ (reference sequence). The CDR3 length is 14 residues. The CDR3 nucleotides are TGTGCCAGCAGCTTAGTAACATCCACCGGGGAGCTGTTTTTT. This gives the protein CASSLVTSTGELFF.

The rearrangement uses TRBV7-8 and TRBJ2-2; tentative D call: TRBD2 (6 bases). Trimming removed 3 bases at V and 2 bases at J, with 10 bases between. Germline CDR1 reads SGHVS; CDR2 reads FQNEAQ. The CDR3 sequence is 15 residues long. Written as DNA, the CDR3 is TGTGCCAGCAGCTTCGGGACTTTCAACACCGGGGAGCTGTTTTTT. Translated: CASSFGTFNTGELFF.

The genes are TRBV28 and TRBJ1-2; 7 nucleotides line up with TRBD1. Germline CDR1 is MDHEN and CDR2 is SYDVKM. The CDR3 extends over 13 amino acids. J gave up 0 bases and V 10 bases, and 5 bases lay outside the gene matches. This chain's CDR3 is CATRDRANYGYTF. The CDR3 DNA is TGTGCCACCCGGGACAGAGCTAACTATGGCTACACCTTC.

The chain employs TRBV6-6 and TRBJ2-1; 8 bases are a match to TRBD1. Germline-derived CDR1 and CDR2 are MNHNY and SVGAGI (reference sequence). The V segment lost 6 bases and the J segment 4 bases; nucleotides outside the gene matches: 11. This CDR3 spans 16 amino acids. This CDR3 reads CASSPLRTGLYNEQFF. The CDR3, as DNA: TGTGCCAGCAGCCCATTAAGGACAGGGCTTTACAATGAGCAGTTCTTC.

This clone was seen just once. The chain is built from TRBV27 and TRBJ2-7; the D gene is possibly TRBD2 (6 bases). The V end was cut by 5 bases, the J end by 0 bases, with 11 bases between. Germline V gene lookup returns CDR1 MNHEY and CDR2 SMNVEV (reference sequence). CDR3 size: 14 residues. CDR3 nucleotide sequence: TGTGCCAGCAGTCAAAGCGGGTACTCCTACGAGCAGTACTTC. Translating gives CASSQSGYSYEQYF.